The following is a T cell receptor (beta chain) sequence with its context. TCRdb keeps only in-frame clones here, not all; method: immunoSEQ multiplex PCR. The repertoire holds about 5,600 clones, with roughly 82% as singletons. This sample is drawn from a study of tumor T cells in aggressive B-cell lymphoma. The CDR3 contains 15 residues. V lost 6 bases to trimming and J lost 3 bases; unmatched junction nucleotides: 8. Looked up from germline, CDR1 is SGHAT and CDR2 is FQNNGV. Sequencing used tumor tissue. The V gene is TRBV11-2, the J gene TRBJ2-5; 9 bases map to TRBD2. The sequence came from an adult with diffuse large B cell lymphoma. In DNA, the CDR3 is TGTGCCAGCAGGCGCGGGAGGGCAGGGGAAGAGACCCAGTACTTC. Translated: CASRRGRAGEETQYF. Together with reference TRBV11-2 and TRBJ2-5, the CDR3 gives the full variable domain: EAGVAQSPRYKIIEKRQSVAFWCNPISGHATLYWYQQILGQGPKLLIQFQNNGVVDDSQLPKDRFSAERLKGVDSTLKIQPAKLEDSAVYLCASRRGRAGEETQYFGPGTRLLVL.